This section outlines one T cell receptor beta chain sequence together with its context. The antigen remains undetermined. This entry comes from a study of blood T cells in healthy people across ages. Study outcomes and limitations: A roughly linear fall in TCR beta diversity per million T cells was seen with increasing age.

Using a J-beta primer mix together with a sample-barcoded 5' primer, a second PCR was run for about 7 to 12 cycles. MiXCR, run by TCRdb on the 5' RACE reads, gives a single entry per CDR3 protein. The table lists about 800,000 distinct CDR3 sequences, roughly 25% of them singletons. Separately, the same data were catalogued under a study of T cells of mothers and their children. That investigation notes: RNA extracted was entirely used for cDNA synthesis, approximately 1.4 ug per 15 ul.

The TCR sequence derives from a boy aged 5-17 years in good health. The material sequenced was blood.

The chain's CDR3 is CSARALRGGDRDTQYF. CDR3 DNA sequence: TGCAGTGCTAGAGCGTTGCGGGGGGGCGACCGAGATACGCAGTATTTT. The rearrangement uses TRBV20-1 and TRBJ2-3; 9 nucleotides line up with TRBD2. Germline values: CDR1 DFQATT, CDR2 SNEGSKA (reference sequence). V was pared by 1 base and J by 5 bases, with 10 bases of the junction left unmatched. The CDR3 is 16 residues long.